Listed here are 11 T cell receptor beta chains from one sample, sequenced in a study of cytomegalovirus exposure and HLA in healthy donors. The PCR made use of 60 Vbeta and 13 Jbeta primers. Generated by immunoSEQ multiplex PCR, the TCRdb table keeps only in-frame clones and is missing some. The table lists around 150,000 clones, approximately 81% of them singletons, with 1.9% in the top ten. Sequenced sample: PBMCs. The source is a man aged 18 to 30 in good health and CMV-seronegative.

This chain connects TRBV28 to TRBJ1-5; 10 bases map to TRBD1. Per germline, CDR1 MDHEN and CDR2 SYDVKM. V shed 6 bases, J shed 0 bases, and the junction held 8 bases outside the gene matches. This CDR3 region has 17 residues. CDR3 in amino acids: CASSLATGGYSNQPQHF. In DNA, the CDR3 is TGTGCCAGCAGCTTAGCGACAGGGGGCTATAGCAATCAGCCCCAGCATTTT.

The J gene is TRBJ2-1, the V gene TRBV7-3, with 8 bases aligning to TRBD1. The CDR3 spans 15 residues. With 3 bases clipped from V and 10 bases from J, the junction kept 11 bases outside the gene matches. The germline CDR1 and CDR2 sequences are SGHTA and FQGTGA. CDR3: CASSLGVSRQGEQFF. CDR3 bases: TGTGCCAGCAGCTTGGGGGTCTCACGACAGGGGGAGCAGTTCTTC.

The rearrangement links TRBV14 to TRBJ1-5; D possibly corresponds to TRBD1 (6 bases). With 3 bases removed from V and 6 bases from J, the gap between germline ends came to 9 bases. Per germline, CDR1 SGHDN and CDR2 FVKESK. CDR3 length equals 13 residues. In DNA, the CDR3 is TGTGCCAGCAGCCAGGGGACACTTCAGCCCCAGCATTTT. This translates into CASSQGTLQPQHF.

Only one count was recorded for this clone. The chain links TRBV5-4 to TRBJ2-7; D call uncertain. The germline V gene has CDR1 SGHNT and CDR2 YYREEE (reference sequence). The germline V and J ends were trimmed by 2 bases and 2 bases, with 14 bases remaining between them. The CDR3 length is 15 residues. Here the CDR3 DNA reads TGTGCCAGCAGCTTTGGTCTACTCAACCCCTACGAGCAGTACTTC. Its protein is CASSFGLLNPYEQYF.

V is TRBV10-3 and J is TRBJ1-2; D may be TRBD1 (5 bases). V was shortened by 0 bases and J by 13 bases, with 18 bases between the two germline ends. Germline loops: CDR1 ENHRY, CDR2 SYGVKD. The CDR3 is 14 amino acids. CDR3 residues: CAISESSGTLNPTF. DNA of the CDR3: TGTGCCATCAGTGAGTCGTCAGGGACTCTCAATCCCACCTTC.

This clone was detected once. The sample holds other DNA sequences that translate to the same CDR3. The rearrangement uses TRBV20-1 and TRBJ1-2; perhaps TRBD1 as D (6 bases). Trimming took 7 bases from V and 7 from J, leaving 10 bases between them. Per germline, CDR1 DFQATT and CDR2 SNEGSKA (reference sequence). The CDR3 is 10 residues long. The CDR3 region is CSGGGSGYTF. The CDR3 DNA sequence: TGCAGTGGAGGGGGAAGTGGCTACACCTTC.

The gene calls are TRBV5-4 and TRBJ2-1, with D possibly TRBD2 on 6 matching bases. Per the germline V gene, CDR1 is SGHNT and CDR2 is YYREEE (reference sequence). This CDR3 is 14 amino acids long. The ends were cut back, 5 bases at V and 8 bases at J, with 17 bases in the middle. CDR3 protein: CASRSGGMGDEQFF. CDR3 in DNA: TGTGCCAGCAGGTCCGGGGGAATGGGCGATGAGCAGTTCTTC.

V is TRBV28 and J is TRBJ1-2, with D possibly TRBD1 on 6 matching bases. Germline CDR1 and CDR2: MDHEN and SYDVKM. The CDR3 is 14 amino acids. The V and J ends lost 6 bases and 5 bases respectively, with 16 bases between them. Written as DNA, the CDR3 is TGTGCCAGCAGACCGTCAGGGGTAGGGTATGGCTACACCTTC. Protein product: CASRPSGVGYGYTF.

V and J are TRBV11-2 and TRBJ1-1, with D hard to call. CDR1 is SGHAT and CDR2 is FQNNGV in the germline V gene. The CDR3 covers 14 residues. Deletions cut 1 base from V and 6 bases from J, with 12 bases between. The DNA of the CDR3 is TGTGCCAGCAGCTTAGGGGCGCGGGGATCTGAAGCTTTCTTT. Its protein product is CASSLGARGSEAFF.

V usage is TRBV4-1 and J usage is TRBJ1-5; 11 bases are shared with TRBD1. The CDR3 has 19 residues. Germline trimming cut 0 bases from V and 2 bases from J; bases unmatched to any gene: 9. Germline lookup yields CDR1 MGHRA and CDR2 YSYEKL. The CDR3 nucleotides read TGCGCCAGCAGCCAAGATGCCGGGACAGGGGGAGGAGGCAATCAGCCCCAGCATTTT. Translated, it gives CASSQDAGTGGGGNQPQHF.

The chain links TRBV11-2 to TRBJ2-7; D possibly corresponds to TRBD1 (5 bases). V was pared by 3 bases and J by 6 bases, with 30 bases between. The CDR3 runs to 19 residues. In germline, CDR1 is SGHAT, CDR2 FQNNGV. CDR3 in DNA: TGTGCCAGCAGCTTTGTTAGGCAGGGTCGCGCCCCTAACCCCGGCGAGCAGTACTTC. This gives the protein CASSFVRQGRAPNPGEQYF.